Described below is a single T cell receptor beta chain sequence and its context. The sample is drawn from a study of blood T cell repertoires in COVID-19. Profiling relied on immunoSEQ multiplex PCR, and the TCRdb table lists in-frame clones only, not all of them. The sample lists approximately 61,000 clones, 79% occurring once. Sequenced material: peripheral blood. The TCR comes from a woman in her 70s with acute or convalescent COVID-19.

Here the CDR3 DNA reads TGTGCCAGCAGCTTAGCCAGACAGGGTTTACGTTCACCCCTCCACTTT. Amino acids: CASSLARQGLRSPLHF. The chain recombines TRBV7-9 with TRBJ1-6; the match to TRBD1 covers 7 bases. Trimming at V came to 0 bases and at J to 9 bases, leaving 8 bases not matched to a gene. Germline values: CDR1 SEHNR, CDR2 FQNEAQ (reference sequence). CDR3 length: 16 amino acids. Full variable domain (rest looked up from reference TRBV7-9 and TRBJ1-6): DTGVSQNPRHKITKRGQNVTFRCDPISEHNRLYWYRQTLGQGPEFLTYFQNEAQLEKSRLLSDRFSAERPKGSFSTLEIQRTEQGDSAMYLCASSLARQGLRSPLHFGNGTRLTVT.